The next 26 T cell receptor beta chains were all read from a single sample in a study of cytomegalovirus exposure and HLA in healthy donors. The PCR employed 60 Vbeta primers together with 13 Jbeta primers. The data were produced by immunoSEQ multiplex PCR, yet TCRdb's version contains in-frame clones alone and is incomplete. The sample has roughly 160,000 clones, approximately 81% seen once. The specimen sequenced was PBMCs. The receptor set was obtained from a young man in good health and CMV-seronegative.

The chain combines TRBV5-1 with TRBJ2-4; D is perhaps TRBD2 (5 bases). V dropped 4 bases and J dropped 13 bases, with 18 bases sitting between them. This CDR3 is 13 amino acids long. Germline CDR1 SGHRS, CDR2 YFSETQ. In nucleotides, the CDR3 is TGCGCCAGCAGCCCCCAGGACTCGACGCTACAGTACTTC. Amino acid sequence: CASSPQDSTLQYF.

This chain connects TRBV2 to TRBJ1-2, with TRBD1 identical over 7 bases. Trimming removed 6 bases from V and 7 bases from J; junction bases left unmatched: 14. The CDR3 has 15 residues. Germline V gene sequence: CDR1 SNHLY, CDR2 FYNNEI. The CDR3 DNA reads TGTGCCAGCAGAACAACAGGGGTCCGAGGAGGTGGCTACACCTTC. Translation: CASRTTGVRGGGYTF.

The chain couples TRBV18 to TRBJ2-7; 8 positions match TRBD1. Germline-derived CDR1 and CDR2 are KGHSH and LQKENI. CDR3 length: 17 amino acids. The V segment lost 3 bases and the J segment 0 bases; nucleotides outside the gene matches: 10. The DNA for the CDR3 is TGTGCCAGCTCACCTACCATCAGCAGGGGGCGCTCCTACGAGCAGTACTTC. Its translation: CASSPTISRGRSYEQYF.

The chain is built from TRBV28 and TRBJ2-5; 9 bases are shared with TRBD2. This CDR3 comprises 14 residues. Germline V gene sequence: CDR1 MDHEN, CDR2 SYDVKM. Trimming took 7 bases from V and 9 from J; bases not matched to a gene: 12. Here the CDR3 reads CASTRSGGSEAQYF. CDR3 sequence (DNA): TGTGCCAGCACTCGTAGCGGGGGTTCGGAGGCCCAGTACTTC.

The genes are TRBV28 and TRBJ1-6; possibly TRBD1 for D (5 bases). The CDR3 length is 12 residues. The ends were cut back, 4 bases at V and 11 bases at J, with 9 bases in the middle. Germline CDR1 and CDR2: MDHEN and SYDVKM. CDR3 in amino acids: CASSSQVPPLHF. The DNA for the CDR3 is TGTGCCAGCAGTTCACAGGTCCCACCCCTCCACTTT.

The CDR3 DNA reads as TGTGCCAGCAGTTCCGACAGGGGAAAGACCCAGCATTTT. This translates into CASSSDRGKTQHF. V usage is TRBV6-5 and J usage is TRBJ1-5; 8 bases agree with TRBD1. Unmatched junction bases numbered 7, after V lost 4 bases and J lost 11 bases. The CDR3 sequence is 13 residues long. Germline CDR1 is MNHEY and CDR2 is SVGAGI.

DNA of the CDR3: TGCGCCAGCAGCGCACTAGCCGCAGATACGCAGTATTTT. Residues: CASSALAADTQYF. V usage is TRBV5-1 and J usage is TRBJ2-3, with D possibly being TRBD2 (6 bases). CDR1 SGHRS and CDR2 YFSETQ come from the germline V gene. The germline V and J ends were trimmed by 4 bases and 4 bases, with 10 bases remaining between them. The CDR3 contains 13 residues. The whole variable domain, remainder taken from reference TRBV5-1 and TRBJ2-3, is KAGVTQTPRYLIKTRGQQVTLSCSPISGHRSVSWYQQTPGQGLQFLFEYFSETQRNKGNFPGRFSGRQFSNSRSEMNVSTLELGDSALYLCASSALAADTQYFGPGTRLTVL.

The V call is TRBV5-8, the J call TRBJ2-1; a weak D match, TRBD2 (6 bases). V lost 0 bases, J lost 2 bases, and 12 bases lay in between. Germline V gene sequence: CDR1 SGHTS, CDR2 YDEGEE. The CDR3 is 16 amino acids. The CDR3 sequence is CASSLVGGETYNEQFF. The CDR3 DNA follows: TGTGCCAGCAGCTTGGTAGGCGGGGAAACCTACAATGAGCAGTTCTTC.

V gene TRBV4-1 combines with J gene TRBJ2-7; TRBD2 matches at 8 bases. The V gene's germline CDR1 is MGHRA and CDR2 YSYEKL. The CDR3 extends over 15 amino acids. V dropped 4 bases and J dropped 2; count of bases not matched to a gene: 7. CDR3 loop: CASSLSGSDTYEQYF. DNA for the CDR3: TGCGCCAGCAGCCTCAGCGGGAGCGATACCTACGAGCAGTACTTC.

This chain connects TRBV7-9 to TRBJ2-3; TRBD2 matches at 8 bases. The ends lost 1 base at V and 2 bases at J; junction bases unmatched: 8. This CDR3 region has 17 residues. Germline CDR1 SEHNR, CDR2 FQNEAQ (reference sequence). The CDR3 sequence is CASSLVVSGEITDTQYF. As DNA, the CDR3 is TGTGCCAGCAGCTTAGTAGTTAGCGGGGAGATCACAGATACGCAGTATTTT.

Only a few counts were recorded for this clone. The chain joins TRBV7-9 to TRBJ1-2; 7 bases are a match to TRBD1. The germline V gene has CDR1 SEHNR and CDR2 FQNEAQ (reference sequence). The V and J ends lost 8 bases and 7 bases, in that order; junction bases with no gene match: 16. The CDR3 spans 15 residues. CDR3 protein: CASVPGDSIRSGYTF. CDR3 DNA: TGTGCCAGCGTCCCGGGGGACAGTATCCGCTCTGGCTACACCTTC.

The V gene is TRBV6-1, the J gene TRBJ1-6; D gene uncertain. Trimming removed 6 bases at V and 14 bases at J, with 17 bases between. CDR3 length: 13 residues. CDR1 MNHNS and CDR2 SASEGT come from the germline V gene. Here the CDR3 DNA reads TGTGCCAGCAGAGTCGCTTTACCAGGCGCCCTCCACTTT. Translated: CASRVALPGALHF.

This clone was observed a single time. This sequence joins TRBV15 and TRBJ2-5; the match to TRBD2 covers 7 bases. The J call could be wrong; TRBJ2-7 is a better fit for the DNA end. This CDR3 is built from 15 residues. CDR1 LNHNV and CDR2 YYDKDF come from the germline V gene (reference sequence). As DNA, the CDR3 is TGTGCCACCAGCATTGGGGACTATGGGAGCTACGAGCAGTACTTC. Its translation is CATSIGDYGSYEQYF.

This clone appeared a few times. The DNA of the CDR3 is TGTGCCAGTAGTATAAGTTTAGGGGGCACTGAAGCTTTCTTT. The encoded protein is CASSISLGGTEAFF. This rearrangement joins TRBV19 to TRBJ1-1, with a weak D call TRBD1 (6 bases). Germline values: CDR1 LNHDA, CDR2 SQIVND (reference sequence). The CDR3 extends over 14 amino acids. V gave up 2 bases and J gave up 4 bases, with 11 bases separating them.

This chain uses TRBV29-1 with TRBJ2-7, with D possibly being TRBD1 (6 bases). This CDR3 is built from 13 residues. Per the germline V gene, CDR1 is SQVTM and CDR2 is ANQGSEA. The ends were cut back, 0 bases at V and 6 bases at J, with 12 bases in the middle. This CDR3 reads CSVEDRGRGEQYF. For the CDR3, the DNA is TGCAGCGTTGAAGATCGGGGCAGGGGCGAGCAGTACTTC.

A few counts support this clone. V gene TRBV14 combines with J gene TRBJ1-2; tentative D call: TRBD1 (5 bases). Trimming removed 2 bases at V and 3 bases at J, with 13 bases between. Per germline, CDR1 SGHDN and CDR2 FVKESK. The CDR3 totals 15 residues. Here the CDR3 reads CASSQTQTGYYGYTF. The CDR3 region has the DNA TGTGCCAGCAGCCAAACACAAACAGGCTACTATGGCTACACCTTC.

The table lists this clone with a few counts. V usage is TRBV27 and J usage is TRBJ2-5; TRBD2 matches at 11 bases. Germline CDR1 and CDR2: MNHEY and SMNVEV (reference sequence). CDR3 size: 15 residues. Losses at the gene ends were 6 bases for V and 2 bases for J; bases not matched to a gene: 5. CDR3 loop: CASRETSGKQETQYF. Here the CDR3 DNA reads TGTGCCAGCAGAGAGACTAGCGGGAAACAAGAGACCCAGTACTTC.

This chain uses TRBV5-4 with TRBJ1-2, with 8 bases matching TRBD1. CDR3 length: 17 amino acids. The germline CDR1 and CDR2 sequences are SGHNT and YYREEE (reference sequence). The trim removed 3 bases at V and 2 bases at J, leaving 12 bases unmatched. As DNA, the CDR3 is TGTGCCAGCAGCTGGGGCTCGCAGGGGGCTATCAACTATGGCTACACCTTC. This gives the protein CASSWGSQGAINYGYTF.

The rearrangement joins TRBV6-1 to TRBJ2-2; possible D gene TRBD1, 6 bases. The V gene lost 3 bases and the J gene lost 6 bases, with 23 bases spanning the gap. There are 18 residues in the CDR3. In germline, CDR1 is MNHNS, CDR2 SASEGT. The CDR3 DNA sequence: TGTGCCAGCAGTGAGATACTAGGGACACGTTCCTGGGCCGGGGAGCTGTTTTTT. As protein: CASSEILGTRSWAGELFF.

This clone has just a few counts. The gene calls are TRBV7-4 and TRBJ2-3, with TRBD2 matching over 12 bases. This CDR3 contains 18 residues. Germline CDR1 is SGHVT and CDR2 is SQSDAQ. Trimming at V came to 5 bases and at J to 5 bases, leaving 14 bases not matched to a gene. The CDR3 nucleotides are TGTGCCAGCAGCCCTACTCTAGCGGGAGGGCCGGATAAAGATACGCAGTATTTT. Its translation is CASSPTLAGGPDKDTQYF. Complete variable domain (other parts from reference TRBV7-4 and TRBJ2-3): GAGVSQSPRYKVAKRGRDVALRCDSISGHVTLYWYRQTLGQGSEVLTYSQSDAQRDKSGRPSGRFSAERPERSVSTLKIQRTEQGDSAVYLCASSPTLAGGPDKDTQYFGPGTRLTVL.

This rearrangement joins TRBV11-2 to TRBJ2-1; D might be TRBD2 (5 bases). The ends were cut back, 4 bases at V and 2 bases at J, with 15 bases in the middle. Germline V gives CDR1 SGHAT, CDR2 FQNNGV. The CDR3 is 16 amino acids. The chain's CDR3 is CASSSSLATPYNEQFF. DNA of the CDR3: TGTGCCAGCAGCTCTAGTCTAGCAACCCCCTACAATGAGCAGTTCTTC.

The chain couples TRBV28 to TRBJ2-5; TRBD1 aligns across 10 bases. With 7 bases clipped from V and 5 bases from J, the junction kept 7 bases outside the gene matches. This CDR3 is built from 14 residues. CDR1 and CDR2 (germline): MDHEN, SYDVKM. The CDR3 sequence is CASTPGQGRETQYF. The DNA for the CDR3 is TGTGCCAGCACCCCGGGACAGGGGCGGGAGACCCAGTACTTC. The whole variable domain, filled in from reference TRBV28 and TRBJ2-5, reads DVKVTQSSRYLVKRTGEKVFLECVQDMDHENMFWYRQDPGLGLRLIYFSYDVKMKEKGDIPEGYSVSREKKERFSLILESASTNQTSMYLCASTPGQGRETQYFGPGTRLLVL.

Of note for this clone: The identical CDR3 is also encoded by other nucleotide sequences in the sample. J is TRBJ2-7 and V is TRBV4-3, with TRBD2 identical over 9 bases. The CDR3 length is 17 residues. V lost 3 bases and J lost 1; bases outside the gene matches: 10. Germline-derived CDR1 and CDR2 are LGHNA and YSLEER. The CDR3 DNA reads as TGCGCCAGCAGCCAGGTCTCGGCTAGCGGGAATTCCTACGAGCAGTACTTC. It specifies CASSQVSASGNSYEQYF.

The chain combines TRBV11-2 with TRBJ1-1; 8 nucleotides align to TRBD1. Looked up from germline, CDR1 is SGHAT and CDR2 is FQNNGV. The CDR3 runs to 16 residues. The V segment lost 3 bases and the J segment 1 base; nucleotides outside the gene matches: 7. In DNA form, the CDR3 reads TGTGCCAGCAGCTTGACAGGGGATGTTAGGAACACTGAAGCTTTCTTT. The encoded protein is CASSLTGDVRNTEAFF. Combining the CDR3 with reference TRBV11-2 and TRBJ1-1 gives the whole variable domain EAGVAQSPRYKIIEKRQSVAFWCNPISGHATLYWYQQILGQGPKLLIQFQNNGVVDDSQLPKDRFSAERLKGVDSTLKIQPAKLEDSAVYLCASSLTGDVRNTEAFFGQGTRLTVV.

This clone appeared a few times. The CDR3 coding sequence is TGTGCCAGCAGTGAAGGTGGCGGAGGACCCTACAATGAGCAGTTCTTC. The encoded protein is CASSEGGGGPYNEQFF. This rearrangement joins TRBV6-1 to TRBJ2-1; D is perhaps TRBD2 (5 bases). Trimming stripped 1 base from V and 2 bases from J, with 12 bases between. Germline CDR1 MNHNS, CDR2 SASEGT. This CDR3 has 16 amino acids.

The gene calls are TRBV7-9 and TRBJ1-3; D possibly corresponds to TRBD1 (5 bases). V lost 5 bases and J 3 bases, leaving 14 bases between the germline ends. CDR1 and CDR2 from the germline V gene are SEHNR and FQNEAQ (reference sequence). The CDR3 runs 15 residues. The CDR3 sequence: CASSAPGTVGNTIYF. The CDR3 DNA follows: TGTGCCAGCAGCGCCCCCGGGACTGTTGGAAACACCATATATTTT.